One sample yielded the 10 T cell receptor beta chains listed below, sequenced in a study of blood T cell repertoires in COVID-19. The assay was immunoSEQ multiplex PCR, and TCRdb's table has in-frame clones only and misses some. This table holds some 240,000 clones, roughly 92% found once. Sequences were obtained from peripheral blood. The receptor source for this set is a man aged 55 to 69 with COVID-19, enrolled during active disease.

The rearrangement joins TRBV28 to TRBJ2-7, with 8 bases fitting TRBD1. CDR1 is MDHEN and CDR2 is SYDVKM in the germline V gene. The CDR3 runs to 15 residues. The ends lost 4 bases at V and 3 bases at J; junction bases unmatched: 8. The CDR3: CASSSLLTGGYEQYF. CDR3 nucleotide sequence: TGTGCCAGCAGTTCCCTACTCACAGGGGGCTACGAGCAGTACTTC.

This rearrangement joins TRBV19 to TRBJ1-1; 10 bases map to TRBD1. Germline V gene lookup returns CDR1 LNHDA and CDR2 SQIVND (reference sequence). Trimming cost V 6 bases and J 3 bases; bases outside gene matches: 7. The CDR3 is made up of 15 amino acids. The CDR3 DNA reads as TGTGCCAGTAGGAAAAGGGACAGGGGAGACACTGAAGCTTTCTTT. Translated: CASRKRDRGDTEAFF.

This chain connects TRBV4-1 to TRBJ2-2; TRBD1 matches 7 bases. After removal of 4 bases from V and 7 bases from J, the junction contained 9 bases not matched to a gene. The CDR3 has 15 residues. Germline CDR1 reads MGHRA; CDR2 reads YSYEKL. The CDR3 reads CASSLFDRDHGELFF. CDR3 in DNA: TGCGCCAGCAGCCTCTTCGACAGGGATCACGGGGAGCTGTTTTTT.

The V and J genes are TRBV7-2 and TRBJ1-2; TRBD1 matches at 11 bases. V lost 4 bases, J lost 14 bases, and 15 bases stayed unmatched. Germline values: CDR1 SGHTA, CDR2 FQGNSA. The CDR3 is made up of 15 amino acids. The CDR3 reads CASSSHRAGQGAKTF. The CDR3 DNA is TGTGCCAGCAGCTCCCACCGAGCCGGACAGGGGGCGAAAACCTTC.

DNA for the CDR3: TGTGCCAGCAGTTCCCGGGGACTACCAAGCAATGAGCAGTTCTTC. Its translation: CASSSRGLPSNEQFF. The rearrangement uses TRBV27 and TRBJ2-1, with 7 bases fitting TRBD2. The CDR3 contains 15 residues. Trimming removed 4 bases from V and 6 bases from J; junction bases left unmatched: 9. Germline V gene lookup returns CDR1 MNHEY and CDR2 SMNVEV (reference sequence).

The sample holds one count of this clone. This chain connects TRBV30 to TRBJ1-5; TRBD1 matches 8 bases. CDR1 and CDR2 from the germline V gene are GTSNPN and SVGIG (reference sequence). V dropped 2 bases and J dropped 6; count of bases not matched to a gene: 9. The CDR3 consists of 15 residues. CDR3 coding DNA: TGTGCCTGGAGTCACTCAGGGGGCCCGCGTCAGCCCCAGCATTTT. Its translation is CAWSHSGGPRQPQHF. Supplemented by reference TRBV30 and TRBJ1-5, the full variable domain reads SQTIHQWPATLVQPVGSPLSLECTVEGTSNPNLYWYRQAAGRGLQLLFYSVGIGQISSEVPQNLSASRPQDRQFILSSKKLLLSDSGFYLCAWSHSGGPRQPQHFGDGTRLSIL.

The CDR3 DNA follows: TGTGCCAGCTCACCACCTCGGGGAGCTTACAATGAGCAGTTCTTC. Its protein is CASSPPRGAYNEQFF. The chain combines TRBV18 with TRBJ2-1, with D possibly TRBD2 on 5 matching bases. Per germline, CDR1 KGHSH and CDR2 LQKENI. The CDR3 has 15 amino acids. Trimming shortened V by 0 bases and J by 4 bases, and 10 bases separated the two germline ends.

This sequence joins TRBV30 and TRBJ1-2; 7 bases match TRBD1. This CDR3 comprises 14 residues. Germline V lookup: CDR1 GTSNPN, CDR2 SVGIG (reference sequence). Trimming took 7 bases from V and 0 from J; bases not matched to a gene: 8. Here the CDR3 reads CASDRLAPNYGYTF. In nucleotides, the CDR3 is TGTGCCTCGGACAGGTTGGCCCCTAACTATGGCTACACCTTC.

This chain uses TRBV19 with TRBJ2-3; D remains unclear. Germline CDR1 and CDR2: LNHDA and SQIVND (reference sequence). The CDR3 runs 15 residues. The ends were cut back, 6 bases at V and 0 bases at J, with 13 bases in the middle. The DNA for the CDR3 is TGTGCCAGTAGCGCTAGGCGCGCTAGCACAGATACGCAGTATTTT. The encoded protein is CASSARRASTDTQYF.

This clone was recorded once. The chain is built from TRBV6-5 and TRBJ1-6; D perhaps matches TRBD1 (6 bases). This CDR3 has 14 residues. CDR1 MNHEY and CDR2 SVGAGI come from the germline V gene. V was cut by 5 bases and J by 10 bases, with 15 bases left in between. The chain's CDR3 is CASSPQTGNSPLHF. The CDR3 DNA follows: TGTGCCAGCAGTCCCCAAACAGGGAACTCACCCCTCCACTTT.